This T cell receptor (beta chain) was identified during a study of T cell repertoires in cytomegalovirus infection. Overall study: An indication of both CMV infection and matching HLA type came from public TCR beta signatures.

CDR1 and CDR2 (germline): ENHRY, SYGVKD. This CDR3 is built from 14 residues. Deletions cut 2 bases from V and 2 bases from J, with 9 bases between. Ten or more counts support this clonotype. MiXCR was run by TCRdb on the reads, yielding one entry per CDR3 protein. Counted here are around 230,000 distinct CDR3 sequences, 6.5% occurring once; the ten biggest clones make up more than 5.5%. This TCR derives from a human donor in good health (CMV status not recorded). Some clones in this sample may be carry-over from other donors' samples. Sequencing input: PBMCs. This chain joins TRBV10-3 and TRBJ1-2; no firm D call. CDR3 in amino acids: CAISEGGWNYGYTF. As DNA, the CDR3 is TGTGCCATCAGTGAGGGTGGCTGGAACTATGGCTACACCTTC.